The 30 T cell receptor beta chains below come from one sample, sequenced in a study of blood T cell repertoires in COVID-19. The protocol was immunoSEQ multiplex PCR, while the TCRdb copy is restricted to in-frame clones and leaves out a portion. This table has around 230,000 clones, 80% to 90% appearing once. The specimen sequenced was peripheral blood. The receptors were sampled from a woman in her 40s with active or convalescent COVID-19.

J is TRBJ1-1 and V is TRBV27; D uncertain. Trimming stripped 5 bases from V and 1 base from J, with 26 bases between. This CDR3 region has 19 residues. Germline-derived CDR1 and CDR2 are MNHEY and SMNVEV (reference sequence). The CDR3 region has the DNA TGTGCCAGCAGTCTACGCTACAGTCAGCAGACGGGAGGGAACACTGAAGCTTTCTTT. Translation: CASSLRYSQQTGGNTEAFF.

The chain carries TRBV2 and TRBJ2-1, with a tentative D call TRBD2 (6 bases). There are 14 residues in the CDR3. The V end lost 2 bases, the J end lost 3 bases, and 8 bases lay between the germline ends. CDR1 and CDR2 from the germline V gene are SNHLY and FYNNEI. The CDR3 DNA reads TGTGCCAGCAGTGAAAGACTAGACTACAATGAGCAGTTCTTC. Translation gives CASSERLDYNEQFF.

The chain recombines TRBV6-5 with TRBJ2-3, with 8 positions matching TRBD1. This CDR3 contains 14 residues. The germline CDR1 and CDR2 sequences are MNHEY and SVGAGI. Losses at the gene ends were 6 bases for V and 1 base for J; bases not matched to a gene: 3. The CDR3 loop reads CASSKGQGTDTQYF. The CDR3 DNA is TGTGCCAGCAGCAAGGGACAGGGCACAGATACGCAGTATTTT.

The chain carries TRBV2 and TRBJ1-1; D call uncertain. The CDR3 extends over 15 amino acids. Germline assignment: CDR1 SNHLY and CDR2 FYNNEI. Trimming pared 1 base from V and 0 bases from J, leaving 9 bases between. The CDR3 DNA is TGTGCCAGCAGTGAAGGGTGGCCGATGAACACTGAAGCTTTCTTT. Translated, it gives CASSEGWPMNTEAFF.

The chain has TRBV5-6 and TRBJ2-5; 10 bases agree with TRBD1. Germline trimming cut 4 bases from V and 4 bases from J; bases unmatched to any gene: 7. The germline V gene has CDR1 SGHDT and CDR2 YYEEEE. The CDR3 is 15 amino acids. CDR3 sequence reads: CASSLVDRGGETQYF. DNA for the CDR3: TGTGCCAGCAGCCTCGTGGACAGGGGGGGAGAGACCCAGTACTTC. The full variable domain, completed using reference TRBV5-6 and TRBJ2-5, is DAGVTQSPTHLIKTRGQQVTLRCSPKSGHDTVSWYQQALGQGPQFIFQYYEEEERQRGNFPDRFSGHQFPNYSSELNVNALLLGDSALYLCASSLVDRGGETQYFGPGTRLLVL.

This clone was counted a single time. The CDR3 region has the DNA TGCGCCAGCAGCCAAGACGGCGGCGGAATCCTCTACGAGCAGTACTTC. Residues: CASSQDGGGILYEQYF. This chain links TRBV4-1 with TRBJ2-7; the D is unclear. Trimming removed 0 bases at V and 3 bases at J, with 15 bases between. CDR1 and CDR2 (germline): MGHRA, YSYEKL. The length of the CDR3 is 16 residues.

The CDR3 nucleotides read TGCAGCGGTAGGGGGCGAGGGAAAGAGACCCAGTACTTC. Translation gives CSGRGRGKETQYF. The rearrangement links TRBV29-1 to TRBJ2-5, with 7 bases fitting TRBD1. In germline, CDR1 is SQVTM, CDR2 ANQGSEA. The CDR3 extends over 13 amino acids. Germline trimming cut 7 bases from V and 3 bases from J; bases unmatched to any gene: 8.

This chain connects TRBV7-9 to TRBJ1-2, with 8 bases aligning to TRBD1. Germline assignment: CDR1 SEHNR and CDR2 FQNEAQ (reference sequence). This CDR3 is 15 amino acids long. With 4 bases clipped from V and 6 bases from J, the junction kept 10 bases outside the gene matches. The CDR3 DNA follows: TGTGCCAGCAGCTCCCCCCCAGGGGGCGGTGATGGCTACACCTTC. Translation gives CASSSPPGGGDGYTF.

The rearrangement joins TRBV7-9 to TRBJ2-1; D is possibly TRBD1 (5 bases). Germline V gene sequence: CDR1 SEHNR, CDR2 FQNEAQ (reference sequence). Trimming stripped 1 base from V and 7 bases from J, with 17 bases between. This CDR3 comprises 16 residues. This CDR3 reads CASSLEGLVGFNEQFF. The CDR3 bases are TGTGCCAGCAGCTTAGAGGGGTTGGTCGGATTTAATGAGCAGTTCTTC.

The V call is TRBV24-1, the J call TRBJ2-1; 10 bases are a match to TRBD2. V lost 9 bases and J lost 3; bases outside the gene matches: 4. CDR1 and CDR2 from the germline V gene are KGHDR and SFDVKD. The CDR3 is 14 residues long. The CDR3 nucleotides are TGTGCCACCGGGTCTAGCGGGAGCTACAATGAGCAGTTCTTC. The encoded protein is CATGSSGSYNEQFF.

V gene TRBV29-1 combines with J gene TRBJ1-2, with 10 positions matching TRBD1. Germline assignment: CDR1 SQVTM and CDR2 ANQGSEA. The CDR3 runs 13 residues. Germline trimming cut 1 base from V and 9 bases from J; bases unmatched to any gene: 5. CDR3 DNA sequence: TGCAGCGTTGAAGGGACAGGGGGTCCTCGCTACACCTTC. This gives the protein CSVEGTGGPRYTF.

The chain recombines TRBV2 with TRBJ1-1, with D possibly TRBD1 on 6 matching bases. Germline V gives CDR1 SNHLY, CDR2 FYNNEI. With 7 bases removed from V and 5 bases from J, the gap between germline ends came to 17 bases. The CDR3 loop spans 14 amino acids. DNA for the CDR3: TGTGCCAGCACGGTCGGGAGGGGGGAGACTGAAGCTTTCTTT. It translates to CASTVGRGETEAFF.

Written as DNA, the CDR3 is TGTGCCATCAGTCTTGACAGGGAACATGGCTACACCTTC. Amino acid sequence: CAISLDREHGYTF. The chain is built from TRBV10-3 and TRBJ1-2, with 7 bases identical to TRBD1. Trimming removed 5 bases from V and 6 bases from J; junction bases left unmatched: 6. There are 13 residues in the CDR3. Germline CDR1 and CDR2: ENHRY and SYGVKD.

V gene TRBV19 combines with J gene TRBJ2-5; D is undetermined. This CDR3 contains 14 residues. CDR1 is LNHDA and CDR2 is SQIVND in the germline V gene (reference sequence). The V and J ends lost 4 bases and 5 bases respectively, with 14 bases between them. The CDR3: CASSTPSDDETQYF. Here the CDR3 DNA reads TGTGCCAGTAGTACCCCCAGCGACGACGAGACCCAGTACTTC.

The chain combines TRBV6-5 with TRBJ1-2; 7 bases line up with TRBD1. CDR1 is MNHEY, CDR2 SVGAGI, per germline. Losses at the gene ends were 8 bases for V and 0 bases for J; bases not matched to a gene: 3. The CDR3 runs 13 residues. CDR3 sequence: CASHGQANYGYTF. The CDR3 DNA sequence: TGTGCCAGCCACGGACAGGCTAACTATGGCTACACCTTC.

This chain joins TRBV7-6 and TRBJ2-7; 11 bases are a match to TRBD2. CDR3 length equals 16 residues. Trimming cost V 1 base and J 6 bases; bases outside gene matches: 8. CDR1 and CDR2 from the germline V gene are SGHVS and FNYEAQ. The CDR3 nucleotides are TGTGCCAGCAGCTTAGATGGTAGCGGGAGGGCCCGCGAGCAGTACTTC. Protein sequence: CASSLDGSGRAREQYF.

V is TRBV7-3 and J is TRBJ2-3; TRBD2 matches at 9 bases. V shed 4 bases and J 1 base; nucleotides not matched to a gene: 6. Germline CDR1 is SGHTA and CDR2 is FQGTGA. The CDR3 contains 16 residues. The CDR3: CASSSSSGAGTDTQYF. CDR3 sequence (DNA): TGTGCCAGCAGCTCTTCTAGCGGGGCCGGCACAGATACGCAGTATTTT.

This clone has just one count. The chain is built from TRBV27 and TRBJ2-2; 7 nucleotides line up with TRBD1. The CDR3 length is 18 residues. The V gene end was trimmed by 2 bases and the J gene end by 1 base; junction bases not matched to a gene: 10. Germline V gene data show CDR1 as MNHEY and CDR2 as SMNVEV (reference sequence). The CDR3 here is CASSLEPPWDRNTGELFF. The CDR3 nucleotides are TGTGCCAGCAGTTTAGAGCCCCCTTGGGACAGGAACACCGGGGAGCTGTTTTTT.

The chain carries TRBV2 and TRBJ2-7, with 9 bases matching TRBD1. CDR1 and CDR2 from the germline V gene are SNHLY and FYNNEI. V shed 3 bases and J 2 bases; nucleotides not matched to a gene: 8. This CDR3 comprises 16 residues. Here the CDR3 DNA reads TGTGCCAGCAGTGAGGTTTTGGGACAGGGCACCTACGAGCAGTACTTC. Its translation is CASSEVLGQGTYEQYF.

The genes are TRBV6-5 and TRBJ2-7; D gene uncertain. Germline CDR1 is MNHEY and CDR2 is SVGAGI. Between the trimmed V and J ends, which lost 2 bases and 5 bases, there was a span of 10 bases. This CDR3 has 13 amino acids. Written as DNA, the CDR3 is TGTGCCAGCAGTTACCCCCCGAGAAACGAGCAGTACTTC. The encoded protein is CASSYPPRNEQYF.

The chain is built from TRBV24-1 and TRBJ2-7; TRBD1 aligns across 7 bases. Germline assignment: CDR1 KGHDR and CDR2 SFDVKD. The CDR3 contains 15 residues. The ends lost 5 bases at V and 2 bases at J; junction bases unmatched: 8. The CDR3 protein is CATSVKTGTAYEQYF. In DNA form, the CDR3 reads TGTGCCACCAGTGTCAAGACAGGGACAGCCTACGAGCAGTACTTC.

The CDR3 DNA is TGTGCCAGCAGCGCAGGGGTGAACACTGAAGCTTTCTTT. Amino acid sequence: CASSAGVNTEAFF. The V and J genes are TRBV11-2 and TRBJ1-1; TRBD1 is a possible D gene (6 bases). Germline loops: CDR1 SGHAT, CDR2 FQNNGV. The V end lost 5 bases, the J end lost 0 bases, and 7 bases lay between the germline ends. The CDR3 spans 13 residues.

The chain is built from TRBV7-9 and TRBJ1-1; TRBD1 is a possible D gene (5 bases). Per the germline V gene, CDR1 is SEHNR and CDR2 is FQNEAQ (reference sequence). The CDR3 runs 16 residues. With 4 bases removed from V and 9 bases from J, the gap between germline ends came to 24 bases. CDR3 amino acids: CASSSNLLTGGSQAFF. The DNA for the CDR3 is TGTGCCAGCAGCTCGAACTTACTTACCGGGGGGAGCCAAGCTTTCTTT.

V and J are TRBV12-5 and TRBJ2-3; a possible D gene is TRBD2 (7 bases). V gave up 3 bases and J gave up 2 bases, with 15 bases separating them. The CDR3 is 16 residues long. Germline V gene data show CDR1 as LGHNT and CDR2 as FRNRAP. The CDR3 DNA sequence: TGTGCTAGTGGTTTTCGGGGGGCCGGGCTCACAGATACGCAGTATTTT. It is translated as CASGFRGAGLTDTQYF. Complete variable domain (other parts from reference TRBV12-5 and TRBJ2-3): DARVTQTPRHKVTEMGQEVTMRCQPILGHNTVFWYRQTMMQGLELLAYFRNRAPLDDSGMPKDRFSAEMPDATLATLKIQPSEPRDSAVYFCASGFRGAGLTDTQYFGPGTRLTVL.

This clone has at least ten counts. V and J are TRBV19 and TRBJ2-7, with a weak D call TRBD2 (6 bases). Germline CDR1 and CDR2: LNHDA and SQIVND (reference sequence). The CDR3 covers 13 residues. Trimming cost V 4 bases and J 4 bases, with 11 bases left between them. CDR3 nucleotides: TGTGCCAGTAGTAGCATTAGCGGTTACGAGCAGTACTTC. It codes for CASSSISGYEQYF.

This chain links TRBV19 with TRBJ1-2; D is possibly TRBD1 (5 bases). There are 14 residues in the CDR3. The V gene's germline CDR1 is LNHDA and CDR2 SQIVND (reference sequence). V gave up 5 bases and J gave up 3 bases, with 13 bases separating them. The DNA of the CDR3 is TGTGCCAGTAGTCCCGCAGGGTGGGACTATGGCTACACCTTC. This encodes CASSPAGWDYGYTF.

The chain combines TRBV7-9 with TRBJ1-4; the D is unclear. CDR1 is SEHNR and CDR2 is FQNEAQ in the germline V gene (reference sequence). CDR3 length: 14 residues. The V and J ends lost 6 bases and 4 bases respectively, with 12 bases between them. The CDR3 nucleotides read TGTGCCAGCAGTGAACGGGGATTTAATGAAAAACTGTTTTTT. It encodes CASSERGFNEKLFF. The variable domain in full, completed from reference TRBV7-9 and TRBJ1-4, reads DTGVSQNPRHKITKRGQNVTFRCDPISEHNRLYWYRQTLGQGPEFLTYFQNEAQLEKSRLLSDRFSAERPKGSFSTLEIQRTEQGDSAMYLCASSERGFNEKLFFGSGTQLSVL.

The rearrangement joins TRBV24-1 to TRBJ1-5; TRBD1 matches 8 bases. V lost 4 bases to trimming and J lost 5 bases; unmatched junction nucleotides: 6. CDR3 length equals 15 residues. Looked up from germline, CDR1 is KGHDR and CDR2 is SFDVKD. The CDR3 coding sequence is TGTGCCACCAGTGACAGCCCAGGGGGCGATCAGCCCCAGCATTTT. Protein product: CATSDSPGGDQPQHF.

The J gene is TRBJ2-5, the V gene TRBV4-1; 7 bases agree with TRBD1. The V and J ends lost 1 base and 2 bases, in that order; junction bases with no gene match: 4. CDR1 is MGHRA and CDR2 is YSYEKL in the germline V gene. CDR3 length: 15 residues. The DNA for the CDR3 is TGCGCCAGCAGCCAAGGGGCCAGGGGGCAAGAGACCCAGTACTTC. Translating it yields CASSQGARGQETQYF.

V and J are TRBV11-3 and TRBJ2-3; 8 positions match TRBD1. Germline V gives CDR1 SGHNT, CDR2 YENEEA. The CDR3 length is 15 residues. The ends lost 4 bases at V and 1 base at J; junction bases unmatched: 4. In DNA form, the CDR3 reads TGTGCCAGCAGCTCCATCAGGGGGCGCACAGATACGCAGTATTTT. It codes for CASSSIRGRTDTQYF. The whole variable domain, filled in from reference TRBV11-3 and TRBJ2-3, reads EAGVVQSPRYKIIEKKQPVAFWCNPISGHNTLYWYLQNLGQGPELLIRYENEEAVDDSQLPKDRFSAERLKGVDSTLKIQPAELGDSAVYLCASSSIRGRTDTQYFGPGTRLTVL.